The TCR beta chain described here comes from a study of blood T cell repertoires in COVID-19. About the study: Whether acute or convalescent, the COVID-19 samples came from the United States, Italy and Spain.

Ages ranged from about 18 to 100 years, with residence in 24 US areas. Clinical history as reported by participants underpinned cohort assignment. CDR3 length: 11 residues. The germline CDR1 and CDR2 sequences are SQVTM and ANQGSEA. Losses at the gene ends were 6 bases for V and 7 bases for J; bases not matched to a gene: 4. Sequencing was performed with immunoSEQ multiplex PCR; in TCRdb, only in-frame clones are kept and a portion is missing. The sample carries about 270,000 clones, about 89% recorded once. The sequence was obtained from a woman younger than 35 who had recovered from COVID-19. The V call is TRBV29-1, the J call TRBJ1-2; 8 positions match TRBD1. The sequencing input was PBMCs or T cells enriched from blood (not recorded which). The CDR3: CSVDRGGGYTF. CDR3 nucleotide sequence: TGCAGCGTAGACAGGGGAGGTGGCTACACCTTC.